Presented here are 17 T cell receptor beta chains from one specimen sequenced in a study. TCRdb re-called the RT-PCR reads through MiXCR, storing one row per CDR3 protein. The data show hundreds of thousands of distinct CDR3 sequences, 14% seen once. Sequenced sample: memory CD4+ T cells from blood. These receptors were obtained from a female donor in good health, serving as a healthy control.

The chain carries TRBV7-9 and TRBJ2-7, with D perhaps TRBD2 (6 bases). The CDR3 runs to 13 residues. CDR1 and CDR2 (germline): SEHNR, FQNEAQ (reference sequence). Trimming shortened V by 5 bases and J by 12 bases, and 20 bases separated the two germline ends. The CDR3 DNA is TGTGCCAGCAGCAACTCGACAGCCGGGAGTCGGTACTTC. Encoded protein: CASSNSTAGSRYF.

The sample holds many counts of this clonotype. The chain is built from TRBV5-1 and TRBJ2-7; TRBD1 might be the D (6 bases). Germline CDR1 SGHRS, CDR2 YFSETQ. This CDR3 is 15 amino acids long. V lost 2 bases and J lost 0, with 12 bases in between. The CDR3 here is CASSFNQGISYEQYF. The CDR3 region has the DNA TGCGCCAGCAGCTTTAACCAGGGGATCTCCTACGAGCAGTACTTC.

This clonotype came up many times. CDR3 protein: CSAVVEGLSPGEQFF. In DNA form, the CDR3 reads TGCAGTGCTGTCGTCGAGGGACTATCACCTGGTGAGCAGTTCTTC. The chain has TRBV20-1 and TRBJ2-1; 7 bases are a match to TRBD2. Trimming at V came to 5 bases and at J to 9 bases, leaving 16 bases not matched to a gene. CDR1 is DFQATT, CDR2 SNEGSKA, per germline (reference sequence). The CDR3 runs to 15 residues.

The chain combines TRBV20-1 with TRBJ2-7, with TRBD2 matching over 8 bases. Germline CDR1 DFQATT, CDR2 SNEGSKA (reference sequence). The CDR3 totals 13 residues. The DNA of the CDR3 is TGCTCCCGGGGCGGGAGGACAACCTACGAGCAGTACTTC. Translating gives CSRGGRTTYEQYF.

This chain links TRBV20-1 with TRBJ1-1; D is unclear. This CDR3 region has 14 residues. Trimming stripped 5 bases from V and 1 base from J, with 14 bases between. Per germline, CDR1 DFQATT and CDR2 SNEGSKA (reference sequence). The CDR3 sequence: CSAPKSGRNTEAFF. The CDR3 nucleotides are TGCAGTGCTCCTAAGTCGGGTAGGAACACTGAAGCTTTCTTT.

Here the CDR3 reads CASSRLSRDTTEAFF. In DNA form, the CDR3 reads TGTGCCAGCAGCCGCCTTAGTCGTGACACCACTGAAGCTTTCTTT. The V and J genes are TRBV7-8 and TRBJ1-1; D is undetermined. Germline V gene lookup returns CDR1 SGHVS and CDR2 FQNEAQ. Trimming shortened V by 5 bases and J by 4 bases, and 17 bases separated the two germline ends. There are 15 residues in the CDR3.

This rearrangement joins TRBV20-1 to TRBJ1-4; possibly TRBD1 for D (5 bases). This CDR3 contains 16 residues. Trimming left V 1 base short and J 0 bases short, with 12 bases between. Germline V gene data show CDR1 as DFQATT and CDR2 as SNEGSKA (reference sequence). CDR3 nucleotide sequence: TGCAGTGCTAGAGGCGCACAGGCGTCAACTAATGAAAAACTGTTTTTT. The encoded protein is CSARGAQASTNEKLFF.

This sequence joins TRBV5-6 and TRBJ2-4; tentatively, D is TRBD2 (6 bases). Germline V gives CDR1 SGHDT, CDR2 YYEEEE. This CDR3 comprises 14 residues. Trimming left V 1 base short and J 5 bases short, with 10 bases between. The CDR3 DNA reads TGTGCCAGCAGCTTGATTGGACTACAAAACATTCAGTACTTC. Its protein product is CASSLIGLQNIQYF.

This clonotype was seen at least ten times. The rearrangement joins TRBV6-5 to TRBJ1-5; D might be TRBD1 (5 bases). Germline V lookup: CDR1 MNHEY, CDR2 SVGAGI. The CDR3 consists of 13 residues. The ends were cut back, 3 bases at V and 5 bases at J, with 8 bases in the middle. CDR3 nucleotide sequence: TGTGCCAGCAGTTATGACAGTTATCAGCCCCAGCATTTT. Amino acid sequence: CASSYDSYQPQHF.

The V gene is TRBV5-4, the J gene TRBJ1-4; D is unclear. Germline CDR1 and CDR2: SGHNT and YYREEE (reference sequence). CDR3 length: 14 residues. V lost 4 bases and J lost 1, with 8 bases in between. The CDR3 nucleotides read TGTGCCAGCAGCGACTTAGGAACTAATGAAAAACTGTTTTTT. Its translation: CASSDLGTNEKLFF.

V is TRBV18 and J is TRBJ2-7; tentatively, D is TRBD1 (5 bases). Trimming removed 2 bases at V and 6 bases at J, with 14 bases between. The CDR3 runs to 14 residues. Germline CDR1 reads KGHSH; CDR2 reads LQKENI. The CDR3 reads CASSPLDSTSEQYF. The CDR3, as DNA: TGTGCCAGCTCACCATTAGACAGTACGAGCGAGCAGTACTTC. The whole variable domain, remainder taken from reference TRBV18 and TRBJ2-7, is NAGVMQNPRHLVRRRGQEARLRCSPMKGHSHVYWYRQLPEEGLKFMVYLQKENIIDESGMPKERFSAEFPKEGPSILRIQQVVRGDSAAYFCASSPLDSTSEQYFGPGTRLTVT.

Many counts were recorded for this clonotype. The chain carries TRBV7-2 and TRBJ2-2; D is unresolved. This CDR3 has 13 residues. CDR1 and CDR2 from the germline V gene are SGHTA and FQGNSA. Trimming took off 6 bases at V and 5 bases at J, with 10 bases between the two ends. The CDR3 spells CASSFGRTGELFF. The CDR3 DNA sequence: TGTGCCAGCAGTTTCGGTCGTACCGGGGAGCTGTTTTTT.

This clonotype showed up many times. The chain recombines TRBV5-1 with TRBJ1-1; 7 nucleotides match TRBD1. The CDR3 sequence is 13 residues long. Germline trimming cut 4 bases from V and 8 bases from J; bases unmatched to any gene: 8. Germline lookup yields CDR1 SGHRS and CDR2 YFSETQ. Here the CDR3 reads CASSTRGDREAFF. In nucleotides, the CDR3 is TGCGCCAGCAGCACCAGGGGGGATCGGGAAGCTTTCTTT.

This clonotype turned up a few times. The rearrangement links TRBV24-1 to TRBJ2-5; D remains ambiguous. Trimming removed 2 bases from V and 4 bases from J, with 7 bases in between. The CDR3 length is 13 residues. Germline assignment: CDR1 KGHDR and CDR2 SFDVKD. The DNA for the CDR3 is TGTGCCACCAGTGATTCGGGTGGAGAGACCCAGTACTTC. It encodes CATSDSGGETQYF.

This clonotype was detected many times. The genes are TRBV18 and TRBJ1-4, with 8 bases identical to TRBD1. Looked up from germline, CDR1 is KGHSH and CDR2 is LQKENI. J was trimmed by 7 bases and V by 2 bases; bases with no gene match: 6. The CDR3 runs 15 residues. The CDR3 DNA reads TGTGCCAGCTCACCAAGGGGACAGGCAACTGAAAAACTGTTTTTT. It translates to CASSPRGQATEKLFF.

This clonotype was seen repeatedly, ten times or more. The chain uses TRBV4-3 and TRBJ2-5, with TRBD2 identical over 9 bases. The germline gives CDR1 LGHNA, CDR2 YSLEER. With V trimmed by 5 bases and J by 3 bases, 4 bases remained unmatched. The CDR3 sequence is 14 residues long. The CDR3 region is CASSSSGTKETQYF. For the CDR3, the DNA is TGCGCCAGCAGCTCTAGCGGGACAAAAGAGACCCAGTACTTC.

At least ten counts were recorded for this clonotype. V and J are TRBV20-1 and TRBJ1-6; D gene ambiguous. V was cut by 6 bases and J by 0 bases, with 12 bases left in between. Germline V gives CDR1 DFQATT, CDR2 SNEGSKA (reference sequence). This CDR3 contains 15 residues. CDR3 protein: CSAPDRSSYNSPLHF. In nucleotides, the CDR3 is TGCAGTGCACCGGACCGTAGCTCCTATAATTCACCCCTCCACTTT.